This T cell receptor beta chain appears in the sequencing data of a study of T cell responses to AZD1222 COVID-19 vaccine. With 5 bases clipped from V and 5 bases from J, the junction kept 10 bases outside the gene matches. Germline CDR1 and CDR2: MNHEY and SMNVEV (reference sequence). The CDR3 has 16 residues. This table comes from immunoSEQ multiplex PCR, and its TCRdb copy is limited to in-frame clones, with some not included. This sample carries 90,000 to 120,000 clones, about nine tenths of them seen once, and the ten largest clones take approximately 4.5%. The TCR was taken from an adult in good health. Sequences were derived from peripheral blood, sampled on day 0 of AZD1222 vaccination. J is TRBJ2-2 and V is TRBV27; 8 nucleotides line up with TRBD2. The CDR3 spells CASSTRALAGTGELFF. CDR3 coding DNA: TGTGCCAGCAGTACTCGGGCCTTAGCGGGAACCGGGGAGCTGTTTTTT.